A selection of T cell receptor beta chains follows, all from one sample in a study of long-term antiretroviral therapy in people with HIV. The protocol was immunoSEQ multiplex PCR, while the TCRdb copy is restricted to in-frame clones and leaves out a portion. This sample has around 13,000 clones, with about nine tenths found just once. Sequenced here: unsorted PBMCs, sampled 2.1 years after starting antiretroviral therapy. All receptors derive from a woman in her thirties or forties with HIV. CDR3s include the opening cysteine and the closing phenylalanine or tryptophan. The D gene is left open where the match is weak. Clone size is stated in some rows and not others, as once, few, many or a class when expanded.

cdr3_nt | cdr3_aa | j_call | v_call | clone_size | d_call
TGTGCCACCAGCAGAGGAGGGGTGAACACTGAAGCTTTCTTT | CATSRGGVNTEAFF | TRBJ1-1 | TRBV15 | . | .
TGTGCCAGCAGCTTAGTATGGGTTGCGGGAGACACTGAAGCTTTCTTT | CASSLVWVAGDTEAFF | TRBJ1-1 | TRBV7-2 | . | .
TGCGCCAGCAGCGTTGGCCGGACAGAGCAAGAGACCCAGTACTTC | CASSVGRTEQETQYF | TRBJ2-5 | TRBV4-1 | few | .
TGTGCCATCAGTCTGAGGGACAACCTTGAAGCTTTCTTT | CAISLRDNLEAFF | TRBJ1-1 | TRBV10-3 | . | .
TGTGCCAGCAGCCAGGGGTCTCAAGAGACCCAGTACTTC | CASSQGSQETQYF | TRBJ2-5 | TRBV5-6 | . | .
TGTGCCAGCAGCTTAGCGTGGGGACAGGGGGCGTCGGGCTACACCTTC | CASSLAWGQGASGYTF | TRBJ1-2 | TRBV7-9 | . | TRBD1
TGTGCCAGCAGCTTAGTTGCGGGACAGGGGTACGAGCAGTACTTC | CASSLVAGQGYEQYF | TRBJ2-7 | TRBV7-8 | . | TRBD1
TGTGCCAGCAACGGGCAGGGCAATAATTCACCCCTCCACTTT | CASNGQGNNSPLHF | TRBJ1-6 | TRBV9 | few | .
TGCGCCAGCAGCCAAGAAGTCCCTGGAGAGACCCAGTACTTC | CASSQEVPGETQYF | TRBJ2-5 | TRBV4-3 | . | .
TGCGCCAGCAGCCCGGGACAGGGGGAGCTGTTTTTT | CASSPGQGELFF | TRBJ2-2 | TRBV5-1 | few | TRBD1
TGTGCCAGCAGTCAAACAGGGTGGGTCACTGAAGCTTTCTTT | CASSQTGWVTEAFF | TRBJ1-1 | TRBV25-1 | . | .
TGTGCCAGCTCACTAACAGCGGGAAAAGAGACCCAGTACTTC | CASSLTAGKETQYF | TRBJ2-5 | TRBV18 | . | TRBD2
TGTGCCATACAGACGTATAGCAATCAGCCCCAGCATTTT | CAIQTYSNQPQHF | TRBJ1-5 | TRBV2 | . | .
TGCGCCAGCAGCCAAGCTCGGGCAACTAATGAAAAACTGTTTTTT | CASSQARATNEKLFF | TRBJ1-4 | TRBV4-3 | . | .
TGTGCCAGTAGCGGCAGGATTCCCTCCTACGAGCAGTACTTC | CASSGRIPSYEQYF | TRBJ2-7 | TRBV19 | . | .
TGTGCCAGCAGCTTACAGACTGGCCTACGGGGGGGCAATGAGCAGTTCTTC | CASSLQTGLRGGNEQFF | TRBJ2-1 | TRBV7-2 | . | TRBD2
TGCGCCAGCAGCCAGTACCGGGACGTAGCTGAGCAGTTCTTC | CASSQYRDVAEQFF | TRBJ2-1 | TRBV4-1 | . | .
TGTGCCAGCAGCCCTATGGACAGGGGAGGGAACGAGCAGTACTTC | CASSPMDRGGNEQYF | TRBJ2-7 | TRBV6-5 | . | TRBD1
TGCGCCAGCAGCTTGGAGGAAGCTGGGGCCAACGTCCTGACTTTC | CASSLEEAGANVLTF | TRBJ2-6 | TRBV5-1 | . | .
TGTGCCAGCAGCCTCCTCAGGGGCTCCTACAATGAGCAGTTCTTC | CASSLLRGSYNEQFF | TRBJ2-1 | TRBV9 | . | .
TGTGCCAGCAGTTTCCAGGGACTAGCGGGGATGGAGCAGTACTTC | CASSFQGLAGMEQYF | TRBJ2-7 | TRBV7-2 | . | TRBD2
TGTGCCTGGAGTGTAGTGGCCAGGGGATCGGCTAATGAAAAACTGTTTTTT | CAWSVVARGSANEKLFF | TRBJ1-4 | TRBV30 | . | .
TGTGCCAGCAGCCCCGGTAGGGGCACCAGCTCTGGGGCCAACGTCCTGACTTTC | CASSPGRGTSSGANVLTF | TRBJ2-6 | TRBV7-9 | . | .
TGCGCCAGCAGTGGGAGAGTCACAGGAGGCACCGGGGAGCTGTTTTTT | CASSGRVTGGTGELFF | TRBJ2-2 | TRBV5-1 | . | .
TGTGCCAGCACCCAGCGTGGGGGACAGTATAACTATGGCTACACCTTC | CASTQRGGQYNYGYTF | TRBJ1-2 | TRBV7-2 | . | TRBD1
TGTGCCAGTAGTTGGAAAAATGGCGAGCAGTACTTC | CASSWKNGEQYF | TRBJ2-7 | TRBV19 | . | .
TGTGCCAGCAGCTTAGGGGGACACCTAAGCTCTGGAAACACCATATATTTT | CASSLGGHLSSGNTIYF | TRBJ1-3 | TRBV7-2 | . | .
TGTGCCAGCAGCTTCTCTATGGAGCAGTTCTTC | CASSFSMEQFF | TRBJ2-1 | TRBV5-4 | once | .
TGTGCCAGCAGGGGAAGGGGGAGTCGCGGTGAGCAGTTCTTC | CASRGRGSRGEQFF | TRBJ2-1 | TRBV6-5 | . | .
TGTGCCAGCGCTCAGGACAGTGTAACGCAGCAGTACTTC | CASAQDSVTQQYF | TRBJ2-7 | TRBV6-6 | . | .
TGTGCCAGCAGGGGCAGGGTCTACAATGAGCAGTTCTTC | CASRGRVYNEQFF | TRBJ2-1 | TRBV2 | . | .
TGTGCCAGCAGCCTCCCTGGACAGGGGCAAGATCAGCCCCAGCATTTT | CASSLPGQGQDQPQHF | TRBJ1-5 | TRBV21-1 | . | .
TGTGCCAGCAGCTTGGTCAGGGCACCCAATGAAGCTTTCTTT | CASSLVRAPNEAFF | TRBJ1-1 | TRBV5-4 | . | .
TGTGCCAGCATCGTGGACAGGGGGCTGACTGAAGCTTTCTTT | CASIVDRGLTEAFF | TRBJ1-1 | TRBV2 | . | TRBD1
TGTGCCTGGAGTGTACTTACGGGACGGCATCAGCCCCAGCATTTT | CAWSVLTGRHQPQHF | TRBJ1-5 | TRBV30 | . | .
TGTGCCAGCAGCTTCTTCTCACAGGGAGGTTGGAAGGATCAGCCCCAGCATTTT | CASSFFSQGGWKDQPQHF | TRBJ1-5 | TRBV5-6 | . | .
TGTGCCAGCAGATCCCCCGGGACAGGCAATCAGCCCCAGCATTTT | CASRSPGTGNQPQHF | TRBJ1-5 | TRBV6-5 | . | TRBD1
TGCGCCAGCAGCTTGGGGAACTACCAAGAGACCCAGTACTTC | CASSLGNYQETQYF | TRBJ2-5 | TRBV5-1 | few | .
TGCGCCAGCAGCTTCGGCGGATCCGCAACTAATGAAAAACTGTTTTTT | CASSFGGSATNEKLFF | TRBJ1-4 | TRBV5-1 | few | .
TGCGCCAGCACGGGTTATCGGAAGAAAAATAAAAGGTTACACAATGAGCAGTTCTTC | CASTGYRKKNKRLHNEQFF | TRBJ2-1 | TRBV10-1 | . | .
TGTGCCAACAGCGTAGAGGACAGCTCCTACAATGAGCAGTTCTTC | CANSVEDSSYNEQFF | TRBJ2-1 | TRBV9 | . | .
TGTGCCAGCAGCTTGCCCGGGGTCGGCTACACCTTC | CASSLPGVGYTF | TRBJ1-2 | TRBV5-5 | once | .
TGTGCCAGCAGCTTGGACAGGCTAAGCACAGATACGCAGTATTTT | CASSLDRLSTDTQYF | TRBJ2-3 | TRBV5-6 | . | .
TGTGCCAGCAGTTACACCTTTGGGGGGGGGAATGAAAAACTGTTTTTT | CASSYTFGGGNEKLFF | TRBJ1-4 | TRBV6-5 | . | .
TGCGCCAGCAGCCAAGAAAGGATTGGAACATCAGCTTTCTTT | CASSQERIGTSAFF | TRBJ1-1 | TRBV4-1 | . | .
TGTGCCAGCAGTGCGCTGACAGGGGGCTTCTATGGCTACACCTTC | CASSALTGGFYGYTF | TRBJ1-2 | TRBV2 | . | TRBD1
TGTGCCAGCAGCTTTATTACGTGGAGCACTGAAGCTTTCTTT | CASSFITWSTEAFF | TRBJ1-1 | TRBV7-2 | once | .
TGTGCCAGTAGTATAGATTATGGACTTAGCAATCAGCCCCAGCATTTT | CASSIDYGLSNQPQHF | TRBJ1-5 | TRBV19 | . | .
TGTGCCAGCAGTGAAGTGGGACTCCAAGAGACCCAGTACTTC | CASSEVGLQETQYF | TRBJ2-5 | TRBV6-1 | . | .
TGTGCCAGCAGCCAAACCGGGACAGGGATCTCCGGGGAGCTGTTTTTT | CASSQTGTGISGELFF | TRBJ2-2 | TRBV14 | . | TRBD1
TGCGCCAGCAGCTTGTCAGGGGTCAACACCGGGGAGCTGTTTTTT | CASSLSGVNTGELFF | TRBJ2-2 | TRBV5-1 | . | .
TGCGCCAGCAGCCCCCAGGGGAGCACCGGGGAGCTGTTTTTT | CASSPQGSTGELFF | TRBJ2-2 | TRBV5-1 | . | .
TGTGCCAGCTCACTCAGCGGGGAGTACGAGCAGTACTTC | CASSLSGEYEQYF | TRBJ2-7 | TRBV18 | few | TRBD2
TGTGCCAGCAGTTACCCGAACCACAATGGCTACACCTTC | CASSYPNHNGYTF | TRBJ1-2 | TRBV6-5 | . | .
TGTGCCACCAGGAATTTAGGAGGTGAGCAGTTCTTC | CATRNLGGEQFF | TRBJ2-1 | TRBV19 | . | .
TGTGCCAGCACCCGGGGGGGGTCGTACGAGCAGTACTTC | CASTRGGSYEQYF | TRBJ2-7 | TRBV25-1 | . | TRBD2
TGTGCCAGCAGCTCACAAGAAAAACTGTTTTTT | CASSSQEKLFF | TRBJ1-4 | TRBV5-6 | . | .
TGCGCCAGCAGCCAAGAATTGCCAACTAGCGGGGTAACTAGTAGGGAGACCCAGTACTTC | CASSQELPTSGVTSRETQYF | TRBJ2-5 | TRBV4-3 | . | TRBD2
TGCGCCAGCAACTCCGGACAGGGGCAAGAGACCCAGTACTTC | CASNSGQGQETQYF | TRBJ2-5 | TRBV5-1 | . | TRBD1